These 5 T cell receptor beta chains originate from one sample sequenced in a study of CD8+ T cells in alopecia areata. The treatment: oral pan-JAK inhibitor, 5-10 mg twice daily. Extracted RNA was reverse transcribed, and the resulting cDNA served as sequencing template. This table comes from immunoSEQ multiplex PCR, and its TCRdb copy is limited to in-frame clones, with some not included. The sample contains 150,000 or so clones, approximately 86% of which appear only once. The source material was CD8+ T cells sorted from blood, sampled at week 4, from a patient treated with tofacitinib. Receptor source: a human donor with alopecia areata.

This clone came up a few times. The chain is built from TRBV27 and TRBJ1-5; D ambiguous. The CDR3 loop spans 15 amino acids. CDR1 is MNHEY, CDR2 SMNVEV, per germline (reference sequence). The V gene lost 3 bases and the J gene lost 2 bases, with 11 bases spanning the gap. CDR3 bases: TGTGCCAGCAGTTTGAGCATGGGTGGCAATCAGCCCCAGCATTTT. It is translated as CASSLSMGGNQPQHF.

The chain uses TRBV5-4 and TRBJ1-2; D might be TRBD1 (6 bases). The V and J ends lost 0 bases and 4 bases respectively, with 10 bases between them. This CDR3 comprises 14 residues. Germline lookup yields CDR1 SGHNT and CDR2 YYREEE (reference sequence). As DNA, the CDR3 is TGTGCCAGCAGCTTGGAGGGGGACGGCTATGGCTACACCTTC. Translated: CASSLEGDGYGYTF.

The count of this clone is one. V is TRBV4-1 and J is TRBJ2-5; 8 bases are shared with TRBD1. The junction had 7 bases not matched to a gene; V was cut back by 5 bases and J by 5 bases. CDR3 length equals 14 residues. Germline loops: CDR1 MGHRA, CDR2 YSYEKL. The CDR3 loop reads CASSAQGAEETQYF. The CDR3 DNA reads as TGCGCCAGCAGCGCTCAGGGGGCGGAGGAGACCCAGTACTTC.

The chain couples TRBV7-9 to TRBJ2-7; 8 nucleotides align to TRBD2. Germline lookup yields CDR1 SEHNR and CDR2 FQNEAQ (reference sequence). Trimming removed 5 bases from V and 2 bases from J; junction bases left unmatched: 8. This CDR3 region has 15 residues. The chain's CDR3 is CASSHREGQAYEQYF. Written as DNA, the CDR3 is TGTGCCAGCAGCCATCGGGAGGGCCAAGCCTACGAGCAGTACTTC.

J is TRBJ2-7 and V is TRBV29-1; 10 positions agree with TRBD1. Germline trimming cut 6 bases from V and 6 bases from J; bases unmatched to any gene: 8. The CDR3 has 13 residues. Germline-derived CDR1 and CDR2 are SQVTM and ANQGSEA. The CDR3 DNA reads TGCAGCGTAAGAGACAGGGGGCTCGCCGAGCAGTACTTC. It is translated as CSVRDRGLAEQYF.